The present entry profiles one TCR beta chain with its context. Original methodology: Scientists estimated how many nucleated cells there were by amplifying reference gene primers. Libraries were prepared by immunoSEQ multiplex PCR; TCRdb keeps only in-frame clonotypes and omits some of them. That table is the source of V, J and clone size, and D and trimming were worked out from the DNA. This repertoire shows 23,000 or so clones, about 83% found once; its top ten account for about 6.7%. This entry comes from a study of blood T cell repertoires in COVID-19. At the level of the study: Italy, Spain and the United States were the sources of the convalescent and acute COVID-19 samples. T cells, B-cell-depleted T cells, or PBMCs supplied cDNA or gDNA.

After removal of 6 bases from V and 3 bases from J, the junction contained 7 bases not matched to a gene. The CDR3 is made up of 14 amino acids. Germline CDR1 and CDR2: SQVTM and ANQGSEA. The rearrangement joins TRBV29-1 to TRBJ2-2, with 7 bases matching TRBD2. The specimen was peripheral blood. This clonotype was obtained from a human donor in a cohort sampled during active COVID-19. CDR3 DNA sequence: TGCAGCGTCGGGCAGGGAGGGTACACCGGGGAGCTGTTTTTT. Translated, it gives CSVGQGGYTGELFF.